Each of the 14 T cell receptor beta chains below was sequenced from the same sample in a study of T cells in Graves' hyperthyroidism and ophthalmopathy. RNA transcripts provided the source from which TCR beta CDR3 regions were amplified. The HTBI primer set was used in a first-round RT-PCR of the TCR CDR3. A single record per CDR3 protein comes from TCRdb applying MiXCR to the multiplex PCR reads. The profile shows 460,000 or so distinct CDR3 sequences, roughly 14% of them singletons. The material sequenced was blood. The source is a woman in her late teens or twenties with Graves' hyperthyroidism.

The V call is TRBV11-2, the J call TRBJ2-3; a possible D gene is TRBD1 (6 bases). CDR1 is SGHAT and CDR2 is FQNNGV in the germline V gene. The CDR3 spans 15 residues. Trimming took 5 bases from V and 6 from J, leaving 18 bases between them. The CDR3 nucleotides read TGTGCCAGCAGCCCTCAGGGGCCCACAATGGATACGCAGTATTTT. Translated: CASSPQGPTMDTQYF.

The chain uses TRBV28 and TRBJ2-6; the match to TRBD2 covers 11 bases. V was pared by 6 bases and J by 3 bases, with 4 bases of the junction left unmatched. From germline, CDR1 is MDHEN and CDR2 SYDVKM. CDR3 length: 16 residues. CDR3 sequence reads: CASSRLAGNGANVLTF. For the CDR3, the DNA is TGTGCCAGCAGCCGACTAGCGGGAAATGGGGCCAACGTCCTGACTTTC.

This clonotype has at least ten counts. The gene calls are TRBV3-1 and TRBJ2-1; no firm D call. Trimming took off 4 bases at V and 10 bases at J, with 17 bases between the two ends. The CDR3 spans 14 residues. The germline V gene encodes CDR1 LGHDT and CDR2 YNNKEL (reference sequence). This CDR3 reads CASSPPNSVGEQFF. For the CDR3, the DNA is TGTGCCAGCAGCCCCCCAAATTCGGTGGGGGAGCAGTTCTTC.

This clonotype turned up a few times. The chain carries TRBV6-1 and TRBJ2-1; possibly TRBD1 for D (5 bases). CDR1 is MNHNS and CDR2 is SASEGT in the germline V gene. The CDR3 runs to 15 residues. V lost 4 bases, J lost 4 bases, and 14 bases lay in between. The CDR3 region has the DNA TGTGCCAGCAGTGTAAACAGGTTGAGGTACAATGAGCAGTTCTTC. Amino acids: CASSVNRLRYNEQFF.

This clonotype was seen at least ten times. This sequence joins TRBV20-1 and TRBJ2-1; tentatively, D is TRBD1 (8 bases). V lost 6 bases and J lost 3, with 21 bases in between. The CDR3 length is 16 residues. From germline, CDR1 is DFQATT and CDR2 SNEGSKA (reference sequence). As DNA, the CDR3 is TGCAGTGCCACAGAAACAGGGGGAGGGAACTACAATGAGCAGTTCTTC. Amino acid sequence: CSATETGGGNYNEQFF.

The table lists this clonotype with many counts. The rearrangement joins TRBV27 to TRBJ2-1, with D tentatively TRBD2 (6 bases). Per the germline V gene, CDR1 is MNHEY and CDR2 is SMNVEV (reference sequence). This CDR3 has 13 amino acids. V was clipped by 5 bases and J by 8 bases, with 13 bases between them. The CDR3 DNA sequence: TGTGCCAGCAGTCACCACCGGAGGGATGAGCAGTTCTTC. Its translation: CASSHHRRDEQFF.

This clonotype has ten or more counts. This chain connects TRBV12-5 to TRBJ2-5; the match to TRBD2 covers 8 bases. V shed 5 bases, J shed 5 bases, and the junction held 10 bases outside the gene matches. Per the germline V gene, CDR1 is LGHNT and CDR2 is FRNRAP. The CDR3 has 15 amino acids. Written as DNA, the CDR3 is TGTGCTAGTGGTCCTTGGGGCGGGAGGTTTGAGACCCAGTACTTC. Residues: CASGPWGGRFETQYF.

This clonotype was counted ten times or more. The CDR3 loop is CSVEIEDEKLFF. In DNA form, the CDR3 reads TGCAGCGTTGAAATCGAAGATGAAAAACTGTTTTTT. J is TRBJ1-4 and V is TRBV29-1; D gene uncertain. With 2 bases removed from V and 6 bases from J, the gap between germline ends came to 7 bases. The CDR3 covers 12 residues. Germline CDR1 is SQVTM and CDR2 is ANQGSEA.

The chain joins TRBV9 to TRBJ2-3; D gene unclear. The germline V and J ends were trimmed by 2 bases and 5 bases, with 12 bases remaining between them. This CDR3 is 14 amino acids long. Looked up from germline, CDR1 is SGDLS and CDR2 is YYNGEE. The CDR3 region has the DNA TGTGCCAGCAGCGTCCTAGTTTCGGAAGATACGCAGTATTTT. Protein: CASSVLVSEDTQYF.

At least ten counts were recorded for this clonotype. This chain joins TRBV24-1 and TRBJ2-5; the D is unclear. Germline CDR1 reads KGHDR; CDR2 reads SFDVKD. The CDR3 is 16 residues long. Trimming left V 3 bases short and J 0 bases short, with 13 bases between. Written as DNA, the CDR3 is TGTGCCACCAGTGATAGTAGAGGTCCCCACCAAGAGACCCAGTACTTC. Amino acids: CATSDSRGPHQETQYF.

In this sample, this clonotype turned up many times. The gene calls are TRBV27 and TRBJ2-3, with 8 bases fitting TRBD2. The CDR3 contains 18 residues. The trim removed 2 bases at V and 2 bases at J, leaving 12 bases unmatched. Per the germline V gene, CDR1 is MNHEY and CDR2 is SMNVEV (reference sequence). The CDR3 protein is CASSLRAIGSGVTDTQYF. In DNA, the CDR3 is TGTGCCAGCAGTTTAAGGGCCATAGGTAGCGGGGTCACAGATACGCAGTATTTT.

This clonotype was detected a few times. The genes are TRBV7-9 and TRBJ2-1; D perhaps matches TRBD2 (5 bases). The CDR3 is 16 residues long. Deletions cut 1 base from V and 4 bases from J, with 14 bases between. Germline CDR1 SEHNR, CDR2 FQNEAQ (reference sequence). This CDR3 is CASSLGPAGGYNEQFF. DNA for the CDR3: TGTGCCAGCAGCTTAGGACCTGCGGGCGGTTACAATGAGCAGTTCTTC.

V gene TRBV9 combines with J gene TRBJ2-1, with TRBD2 as a possible D gene (6 bases). CDR1 and CDR2 from the germline V gene are SGDLS and YYNGEE. CDR3 length equals 15 residues. Trimming shortened V by 2 bases and J by 4 bases, and 13 bases separated the two germline ends. The CDR3 DNA sequence: TGTGCCAGCAGCGTTAGCGGAGGCGAGTACAATGAGCAGTTCTTC. This gives the protein CASSVSGGEYNEQFF. Looking up the rest from reference TRBV9 and TRBJ2-1 gives the full variable domain: DSGVTQTPKHLITATGQRVTLRCSPRSGDLSVYWYQQSLDQGLQFLIQYYNGEERAKGNILERFSAQQFPDLHSELNLSSLELGDSALYFCASSVSGGEYNEQFFGPGTRLTVL.

This clonotype has a handful of counts. The V gene is TRBV25-1, the J gene TRBJ1-5; D not certain. V was clipped by 3 bases and J by 7 bases, with 10 bases between them. Germline V lookup: CDR1 MGHDK, CDR2 SYGVNS. This CDR3 has 13 residues. CDR3 amino acids: CASSDERGQPQHF. As DNA, the CDR3 is TGTGCCAGCAGTGATGAACGTGGCCAGCCCCAGCATTTT.